The 27 T cell receptor beta chains presented below share a single source sample, sequenced in a study of blood T cell repertoires in COVID-19. Sequenced by immunoSEQ multiplex PCR; TCRdb stores in-frame clones only, minus some. The sample holds approximately 150,000 clones, about 76% seen once. The material sequenced was peripheral blood. Receptor source: a human donor in a cohort sampled during active COVID-19.

V usage is TRBV18 and J usage is TRBJ2-3; TRBD2 aligns across 8 bases. V was clipped by 8 bases and J by 0 bases; unmatched bases: 10. The CDR3 consists of 16 residues. From germline, CDR1 is KGHSH and CDR2 LQKENI. Here the CDR3 reads CASLKSGGGSTDTQYF. CDR3 coding DNA: TGTGCCAGCCTGAAGAGCGGGGGAGGTAGCACAGATACGCAGTATTTT.

The V gene is TRBV7-2, the J gene TRBJ2-7; D gene unclear. The germline gives CDR1 SGHTA, CDR2 FQGNSA. The length of the CDR3 is 15 residues. V was shortened by 0 bases and J by 1 base, with 10 bases between the two germline ends. In DNA form, the CDR3 reads TGTGCCAGCAGCTTAGCGTCAGTGGTGTCCTACGAGCAGTACTTC. Translating it yields CASSLASVVSYEQYF.

This clone was detected only once. The chain couples TRBV24-1 to TRBJ1-2, with 9 positions matching TRBD1. Germline V gene data show CDR1 as KGHDR and CDR2 as SFDVKD. Germline trimming cut 4 bases from V and 8 bases from J; bases unmatched to any gene: 7. CDR3 size: 14 residues. The CDR3 reads CATSDPGQGSGYTF. The CDR3 DNA sequence: TGTGCCACCAGTGACCCGGGACAGGGTTCCGGCTACACCTTC.

The gene calls are TRBV7-9 and TRBJ1-4, with D possibly being TRBD1 (5 bases). The V end was cut by 3 bases, the J end by 6 bases, with 11 bases between. Germline loops: CDR1 SEHNR, CDR2 FQNEAQ (reference sequence). The CDR3 extends over 14 amino acids. The CDR3 reads CASSFRATDEKLFF. The CDR3, as DNA: TGTGCCAGCAGCTTCAGGGCAACCGATGAAAAACTGTTTTTT.

This clone was observed at least ten times. The chain is built from TRBV5-5 and TRBJ2-1, with D hard to call. The CDR3 has 11 residues. Germline V gene data show CDR1 as SGHKS and CDR2 as YYEKEE (reference sequence). The V end was cut by 1 base, the J end by 8 bases, with 4 bases between. The DNA of the CDR3 is TGTGCCAGCAGCTTGACATATGAGCAGTTCTTC. As protein: CASSLTYEQFF.

This clone was counted once. The V call is TRBV5-1, the J call TRBJ1-3; D is undetermined. Per germline, CDR1 SGHRS and CDR2 YFSETQ. V was clipped by 0 bases and J by 0 bases, with 10 bases between them. There are 16 residues in the CDR3. CDR3 nucleotide sequence: TGCGCCAGCAGCTTGGAGTCCGGGGACTCTGGAAACACCATATATTTT. Protein product: CASSLESGDSGNTIYF. Variable domain in full (rest from reference TRBV5-1 and TRBJ1-3): KAGVTQTPRYLIKTRGQQVTLSCSPISGHRSVSWYQQTPGQGLQFLFEYFSETQRNKGNFPGRFSGRQFSNSRSEMNVSTLELGDSALYLCASSLESGDSGNTIYFGEGSWLTVV.

The V gene is TRBV7-2, the J gene TRBJ2-7; possibly TRBD2 for D (6 bases). In germline, CDR1 is SGHTA, CDR2 FQGNSA. The CDR3 spans 13 residues. The V end lost 5 bases, the J end lost 3 bases, and 11 bases lay between the germline ends. CDR3 protein: CASSTRRDYEQYF. The DNA of the CDR3 is TGTGCCAGCAGCACCCGGAGGGACTACGAGCAGTACTTC.

This chain joins TRBV4-3 and TRBJ2-5, with TRBD2 matching 10 bases. V was pared by 2 bases and J by 3 bases, with 9 bases of the junction left unmatched. This CDR3 region has 17 residues. Germline assignment: CDR1 LGHNA and CDR2 YSLEER. The CDR3 region is CASSQTGLAATKETQYF. Here the CDR3 DNA reads TGCGCCAGCAGCCAAACAGGACTAGCGGCAACGAAAGAGACCCAGTACTTC.

The rearrangement links TRBV28 to TRBJ2-5; the match to TRBD1 covers 7 bases. The trim removed 6 bases at V and 5 bases at J, leaving 6 bases unmatched. In germline, CDR1 is MDHEN, CDR2 SYDVKM. This CDR3 contains 13 residues. This chain's CDR3 is CASSRGQWETQYF. The CDR3 DNA reads as TGTGCCAGCAGCCGGGGACAGTGGGAGACCCAGTACTTC. Using reference TRBV28 and TRBJ2-5 for the parts outside the CDR3, the full variable domain is DVKVTQSSRYLVKRTGEKVFLECVQDMDHENMFWYRQDPGLGLRLIYFSYDVKMKEKGDIPEGYSVSREKKERFSLILESASTNQTSMYLCASSRGQWETQYFGPGTRLLVL.

The chain combines TRBV19 with TRBJ2-1, with D possibly TRBD2 on 5 matching bases. The CDR3 totals 12 residues. V was cut by 5 bases and J by 4 bases, with 6 bases left in between. The germline V gene has CDR1 LNHDA and CDR2 SQIVND (reference sequence). In nucleotides, the CDR3 is TGTGCCAGTAGTTCGGGATACAATGAGCAGTTCTTC. Its translation: CASSSGYNEQFF.

The J gene is TRBJ1-3, the V gene TRBV4-1; D uncertain. Germline values: CDR1 MGHRA, CDR2 YSYEKL. This CDR3 is 12 amino acids long. The germline V and J ends were trimmed by 3 bases and 4 bases, with 4 bases remaining between them. The CDR3 protein is CASSQSGNTIYF. The CDR3 nucleotides read TGCGCCAGCAGCCAGTCAGGAAACACCATATATTTT.

The chain carries TRBV5-1 and TRBJ2-7; D might be TRBD1 (6 bases). The V end was cut by 3 bases, the J end by 1 base, with 11 bases between. This CDR3 has 14 amino acids. Germline V lookup: CDR1 SGHRS, CDR2 YFSETQ. In nucleotides, the CDR3 is TGCGCCAGCAGCTCCAGGACAGAGTCCTACGAGCAGTACTTC. Translation gives CASSSRTESYEQYF.

This chain links TRBV2 with TRBJ1-5; no clear D. Germline-derived CDR1 and CDR2 are SNHLY and FYNNEI. The CDR3 has 15 residues. Trimming took 6 bases from V and 6 from J, leaving 18 bases between them. CDR3 bases: TGTGCCAGCAGCGACGACTCTCTTTTGGGTCAGCCCCAGCATTTT. This sequence encodes CASSDDSLLGQPQHF.

The chain couples TRBV3-1 (or the pseudogene TRBV3-2) to TRBJ2-7; D possibly corresponds to TRBD2 (5 bases). The germline CDR1 and CDR2 sequences are LGHDT and YNNKEL (reference sequence). The CDR3 has 14 amino acids. V dropped 0 bases and J dropped 5 bases, with 11 bases sitting between them. This CDR3 reads CASSQEGVWNEQYF. In nucleotides, the CDR3 is TGTGCCAGCAGCCAAGAGGGAGTATGGAACGAGCAGTACTTC.

This chain links TRBV27 with TRBJ1-5; TRBD1 might be the D (6 bases). Trimming took off 5 bases at V and 3 bases at J, with 14 bases between the two ends. The V gene's germline CDR1 is MNHEY and CDR2 SMNVEV (reference sequence). The CDR3 is 15 residues long. CDR3 residues: CASSPIRTVNQPQHF. In DNA form, the CDR3 reads TGTGCCAGCAGTCCTATCCGGACAGTCAATCAGCCCCAGCATTTT.

The CDR3 loop reads CASSQGQAGGFYNEQFF. CDR3 DNA: TGCGCCAGCAGCCAAGGGCAAGCGGGAGGCTTCTACAATGAGCAGTTCTTC. V gene TRBV4-1 combines with J gene TRBJ2-1; 9 bases align to TRBD2. The germline CDR1 and CDR2 sequences are MGHRA and YSYEKL. V shed 1 base and J 3 bases; nucleotides not matched to a gene: 7. The CDR3 contains 17 residues.

The chain joins TRBV7-9 to TRBJ2-6, with TRBD1 identical over 7 bases. Per the germline V gene, CDR1 is SEHNR and CDR2 is FQNEAQ (reference sequence). Trimming cost V 5 bases and J 2 bases; bases outside gene matches: 3. The CDR3 is made up of 15 amino acids. DNA for the CDR3: TGTGCCAGCAGCGCCGACAGGGCTGGGGCCAACGTCCTGACTTTC. Its translation: CASSADRAGANVLTF.

This rearrangement joins TRBV4-3 to TRBJ2-5, with TRBD2 identical over 14 bases. V shed 1 base, J shed 3 bases, and the junction held 1 base outside the gene matches. Germline CDR1 LGHNA, CDR2 YSLEER. This CDR3 region has 16 residues. This CDR3 is CASSQAGLAGEETQYF. CDR3 in DNA: TGCGCCAGCAGCCAAGCGGGACTAGCGGGAGAAGAGACCCAGTACTTC.

In its sample, this clone was seen once. The chain recombines TRBV19 with TRBJ1-1, with TRBD1 matching 7 bases. Germline lookup yields CDR1 LNHDA and CDR2 SQIVND (reference sequence). The junction had 9 bases not matched to a gene; V was cut back by 3 bases and J by 5 bases. This CDR3 contains 15 residues. CDR3 sequence (DNA): TGTGCCAGTAGTATGGGGGATGAGGGGGCAACTGAAGCTTTCTTT. Its protein is CASSMGDEGATEAFF.

The chain employs TRBV7-2 and TRBJ2-5; D perhaps matches TRBD1 (7 bases). Trimming shortened V by 0 bases and J by 0 bases, and 14 bases separated the two germline ends. Germline assignment: CDR1 SGHTA and CDR2 FQGNSA. The CDR3 spans 17 residues. DNA of the CDR3: TGTGCCAGCAGCTTAGCGTTGGCAGGGGGGTACCAAGAGACCCAGTACTTC. Protein product: CASSLALAGGYQETQYF.

The chain links TRBV4-1 to TRBJ1-6; D unresolved. The V end lost 2 bases, the J end lost 10 bases, and 12 bases lay between the germline ends. The CDR3 has 14 amino acids. CDR1 and CDR2 from the germline V gene are MGHRA and YSYEKL. This CDR3 is CASSQPNNMSPLHF. The CDR3, as DNA: TGCGCCAGCAGCCAACCGAACAACATGTCACCCCTCCACTTT.

This CDR3 reads CASSPRRGQGENYGYTF. CDR3 nucleotides: TGTGCCAGCTCACCACGACGAGGGCAGGGGGAGAACTATGGCTACACCTTC. The rearrangement links TRBV18 to TRBJ1-2, with 7 bases that match TRBD1. The CDR3 runs to 17 residues. CDR1 is KGHSH, CDR2 LQKENI, per germline. The trim removed 1 base at V and 2 bases at J, leaving 10 bases unmatched. Full variable domain (remainder filled in from reference TRBV18 and TRBJ1-2): NAGVMQNPRHLVRRRGQEARLRCSPMKGHSHVYWYRQLPEEGLKFMVYLQKENIIDESGMPKERFSAEFPKEGPSILRIQQVVRGDSAAYFCASSPRRGQGENYGYTFGSGTRLTVV.

The CDR3 region is CASSQERGLGKNIQYF. The CDR3 coding sequence is TGTGCCAGCAGCCAAGAAAGGGGGCTGGGCAAAAACATTCAGTACTTC. The chain joins TRBV14 to TRBJ2-4; 7 bases map to TRBD1. This CDR3 spans 16 amino acids. Germline trimming cut 0 bases from V and 3 bases from J; bases unmatched to any gene: 5. The V gene's germline CDR1 is SGHDN and CDR2 FVKESK.

A few counts support this clone. The rearrangement joins TRBV10-2 to TRBJ2-4; 11 positions match TRBD1. The germline V gene encodes CDR1 WSHSY and CDR2 SAAADI. Trimming took 7 bases from V and 6 from J; bases not matched to a gene: 2. This CDR3 spans 13 amino acids. The DNA for the CDR3 is TGCGCCAGCACCGGGACAGGGGGAAACATTCAGTACTTC. Translated, it gives CASTGTGGNIQYF.

The chain has TRBV18 and TRBJ2-7; tentative D call: TRBD2 (6 bases). The CDR3 is 11 amino acids. Trimming removed 3 bases from V and 7 bases from J, with 7 bases in between. CDR1 is KGHSH and CDR2 is LQKENI in the germline V gene. CDR3 nucleotide sequence: TGTGCCAGCTCACCCCGGGAGGAGCAGTACTTC. The encoded protein is CASSPREEQYF.

The chain couples TRBV7-9 to TRBJ1-1, with D perhaps TRBD1 (5 bases). Germline lookup yields CDR1 SEHNR and CDR2 FQNEAQ (reference sequence). V was shortened by 4 bases and J by 9 bases, with 12 bases between the two germline ends. The CDR3 extends over 12 amino acids. CDR3 loop: CASSSDTRKAFF. Written as DNA, the CDR3 is TGTGCCAGCAGCTCGGACACACGAAAAGCTTTCTTT.

The chain links TRBV7-9 to TRBJ1-5; D call uncertain. Germline-derived CDR1 and CDR2 are SEHNR and FQNEAQ (reference sequence). This CDR3 spans 13 amino acids. V shed 4 bases and J shed 10 bases, with 14 bases lying between them. In DNA, the CDR3 is TGTGCCAGCAGCTCCAACGGGGAATCACCCCAGCATTTT. This codes for CASSSNGESPQHF.